The text below deals with one TCR beta chain. The sample belongs to a study of blood T cell repertoires in COVID-19. Study summary: The United States, Italy and Spain provided the acute and convalescent COVID-19 samples. The cDNA or gDNA used as material had been derived from T cells, B-cell-depleted T cells, or PBMCs.

The method was immunoSEQ multiplex PCR; TCRdb's version includes in-frame clones alone and lacks a portion of them. The data show about 140,000 clones, more than 75% seen once. The origin of this receptor is a human donor with acute or convalescent COVID-19. The donor label of this sample is uncertain. The sequenced sample was peripheral blood.

As DNA, the CDR3 is TGTGCCAGCAGCAAAGAAGGGGACAGACTAGGTAGTGGCTACACCTTC. Translating gives CASSKEGDRLGSGYTF. The chain joins TRBV21-1 to TRBJ1-2; the D segment call TRBD1 is taken from the table without a DNA check. TRBV21-1 is marked as a pseudogene. The CDR3 totals 16 residues.